This T cell receptor beta chain was observed in a study of blood T cell repertoires in COVID-19. Study context: The origin of the acute and convalescent COVID-19 samples was the United States, Italy and Spain.

J was trimmed by 9 bases and V by 2 bases; bases with no gene match: 6. This CDR3 comprises 14 residues. Germline V gene lookup returns CDR1 MNHEY and CDR2 SVGEGT. Using immunoSEQ multiplex PCR, the repertoire was profiled, and TCRdb retains in-frame clones only, with some absent. Of some 240,000 clones in the sample, roughly nine tenths are singletons; the top ten hold 0.65% to 0.85%. This TCR was recovered from a man between 60 and 75 years old with COVID-19, enrolled during active disease. Sequencing was done on a sample of peripheral blood. The V call is TRBV6-2 or TRBV6-3, the J call TRBJ2-3; 9 bases map to TRBD2. CDR3 bases: TGTGCCAGCAGTTACGCGACCGGGACTAGCACGCAGTATTTT. Its translation: CASSYATGTSTQYF.